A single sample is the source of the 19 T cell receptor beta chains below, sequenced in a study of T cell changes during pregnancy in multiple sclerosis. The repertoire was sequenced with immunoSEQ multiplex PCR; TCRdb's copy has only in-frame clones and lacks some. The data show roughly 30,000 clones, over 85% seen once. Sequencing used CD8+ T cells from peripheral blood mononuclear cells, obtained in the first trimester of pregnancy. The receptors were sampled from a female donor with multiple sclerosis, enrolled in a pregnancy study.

CDR3 region: CASSEWGGTEAFF. The CDR3 DNA reads as TGTGCCAGCAGTGAATGGGGGGGCACTGAAGCTTTCTTT. V and J are TRBV6-1 and TRBJ1-1, with a possible D match to TRBD1 (5 bases). Looked up from germline, CDR1 is MNHNS and CDR2 is SASEGT. This CDR3 contains 13 residues. Trimming cost V 2 bases and J 4 bases, with 8 bases left between them.

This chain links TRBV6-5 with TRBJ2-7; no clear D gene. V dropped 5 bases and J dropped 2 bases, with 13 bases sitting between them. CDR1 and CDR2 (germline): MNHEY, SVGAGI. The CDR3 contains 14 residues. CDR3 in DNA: TGTGCCAGCAGTCCCCCCCTTGCGCCCTACGAGCAGTACTTC. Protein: CASSPPLAPYEQYF.

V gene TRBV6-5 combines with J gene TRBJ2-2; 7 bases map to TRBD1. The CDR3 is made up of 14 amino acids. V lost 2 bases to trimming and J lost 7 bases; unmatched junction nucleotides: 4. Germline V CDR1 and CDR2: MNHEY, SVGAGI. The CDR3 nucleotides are TGTGCCAGCAGTTACGAGGGGGCCGGCGGGGAGCTGTTTTTT. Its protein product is CASSYEGAGGELFF.

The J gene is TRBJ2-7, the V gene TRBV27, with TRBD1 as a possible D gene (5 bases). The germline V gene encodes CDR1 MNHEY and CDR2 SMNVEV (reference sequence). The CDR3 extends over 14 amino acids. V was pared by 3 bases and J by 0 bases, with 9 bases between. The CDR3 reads CASSFNGASYEQYF. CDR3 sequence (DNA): TGTGCCAGCAGTTTTAATGGGGCCTCCTACGAGCAGTACTTC.

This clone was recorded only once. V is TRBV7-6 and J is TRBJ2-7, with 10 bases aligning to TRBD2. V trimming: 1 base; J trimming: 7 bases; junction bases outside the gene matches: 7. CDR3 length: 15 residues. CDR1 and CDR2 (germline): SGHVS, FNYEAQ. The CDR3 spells CASSLGWLAGEEQYF. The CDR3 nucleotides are TGTGCCAGCAGCTTAGGATGGCTAGCGGGAGAGGAGCAGTACTTC.

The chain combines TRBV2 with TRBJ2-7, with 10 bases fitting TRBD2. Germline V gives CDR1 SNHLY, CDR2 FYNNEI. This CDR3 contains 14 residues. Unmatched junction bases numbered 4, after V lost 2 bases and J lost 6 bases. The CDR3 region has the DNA TGTGCCAGCAGTGAACTAGCGGGAGCCCTCGAGCAGTACTTC. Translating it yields CASSELAGALEQYF.

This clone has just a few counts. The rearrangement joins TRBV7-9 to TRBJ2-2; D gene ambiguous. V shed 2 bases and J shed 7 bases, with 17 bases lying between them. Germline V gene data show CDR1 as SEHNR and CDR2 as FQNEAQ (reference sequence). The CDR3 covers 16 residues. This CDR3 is CASSLSRAGRSGELFF. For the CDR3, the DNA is TGTGCCAGCAGCTTATCTCGAGCAGGTCGTAGCGGGGAGCTGTTTTTT.

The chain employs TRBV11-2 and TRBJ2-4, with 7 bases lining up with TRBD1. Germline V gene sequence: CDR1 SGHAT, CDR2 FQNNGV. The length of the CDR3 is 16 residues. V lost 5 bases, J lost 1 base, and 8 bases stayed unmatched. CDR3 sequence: CASSGTGVAAKNIQYF. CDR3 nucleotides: TGTGCCAGCAGCGGTACAGGGGTCGCGGCCAAAAACATTCAGTACTTC.

The CDR3 DNA sequence: TGTGCCATCAGTGCTAGCGGCTCACAAGAGACCCAGTACTTC. Protein: CAISASGSQETQYF. The rearrangement links TRBV10-3 to TRBJ2-5, with 7 positions matching TRBD2. V dropped 4 bases and J dropped 2; count of bases not matched to a gene: 4. Germline lookup yields CDR1 ENHRY and CDR2 SYGVKD. CDR3 length: 14 amino acids.

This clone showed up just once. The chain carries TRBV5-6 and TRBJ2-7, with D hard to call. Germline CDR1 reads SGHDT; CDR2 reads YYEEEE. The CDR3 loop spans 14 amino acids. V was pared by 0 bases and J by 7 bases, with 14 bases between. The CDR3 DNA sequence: TGTGCCAGCAGCTTGGGGGCAATGGCTGATGAGCAGTACTTC. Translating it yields CASSLGAMADEQYF.

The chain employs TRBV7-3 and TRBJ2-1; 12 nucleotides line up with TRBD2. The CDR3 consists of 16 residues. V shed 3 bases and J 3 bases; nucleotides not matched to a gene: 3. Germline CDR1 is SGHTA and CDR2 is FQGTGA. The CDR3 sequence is CASSFLTSGSYNEQFF. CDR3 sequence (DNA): TGTGCCAGCAGCTTCCTGACTAGCGGGAGCTACAATGAGCAGTTCTTC.

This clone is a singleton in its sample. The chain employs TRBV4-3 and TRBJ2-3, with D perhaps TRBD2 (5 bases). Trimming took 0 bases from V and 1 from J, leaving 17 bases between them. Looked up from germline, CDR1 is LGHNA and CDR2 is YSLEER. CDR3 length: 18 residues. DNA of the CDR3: TGCGCCAGCAGCCAAGATTGGAGGCCCACCTACGGCACAGATACGCAGTATTTT. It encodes CASSQDWRPTYGTDTQYF.

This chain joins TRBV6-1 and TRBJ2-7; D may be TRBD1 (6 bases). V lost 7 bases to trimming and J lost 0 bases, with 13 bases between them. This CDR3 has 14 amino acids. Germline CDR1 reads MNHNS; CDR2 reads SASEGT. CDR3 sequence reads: CASTPDRFSYEQYF. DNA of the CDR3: TGTGCCAGCACCCCCGACAGGTTCTCCTACGAGCAGTACTTC.

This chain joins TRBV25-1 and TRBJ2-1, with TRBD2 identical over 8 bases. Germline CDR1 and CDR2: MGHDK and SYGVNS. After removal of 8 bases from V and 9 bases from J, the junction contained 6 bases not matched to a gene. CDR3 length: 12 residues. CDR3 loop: CASGGGRSEQFF. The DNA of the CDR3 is TGTGCCAGCGGAGGCGGGAGGTCTGAGCAGTTCTTC.

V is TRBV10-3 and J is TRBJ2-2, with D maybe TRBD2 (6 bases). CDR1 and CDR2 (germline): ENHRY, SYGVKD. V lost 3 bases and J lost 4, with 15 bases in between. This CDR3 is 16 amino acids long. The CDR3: CAISELTGDGTGELFF. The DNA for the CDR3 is TGTGCCATCAGTGAATTAACGGGAGATGGCACCGGGGAGCTGTTTTTT.

CDR3 sequence: CASSPGIGTEAFF. CDR3 sequence (DNA): TGTGCCAGCAGCCCAGGGATTGGCACTGAAGCTTTCTTT. This chain links TRBV7-8 with TRBJ1-1, with a possible D match to TRBD1 (5 bases). Looked up from germline, CDR1 is SGHVS and CDR2 is FQNEAQ. V was cut by 5 bases and J by 4 bases, with 11 bases left in between. The CDR3 is 13 residues long.

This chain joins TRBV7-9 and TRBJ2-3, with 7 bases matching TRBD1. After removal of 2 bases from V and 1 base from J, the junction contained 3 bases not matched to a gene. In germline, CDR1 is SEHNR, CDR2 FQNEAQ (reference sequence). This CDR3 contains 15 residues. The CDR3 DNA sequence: TGTGCCAGCAGCTTAAAGGGGGCGGGCACAGATACGCAGTATTTT. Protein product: CASSLKGAGTDTQYF.

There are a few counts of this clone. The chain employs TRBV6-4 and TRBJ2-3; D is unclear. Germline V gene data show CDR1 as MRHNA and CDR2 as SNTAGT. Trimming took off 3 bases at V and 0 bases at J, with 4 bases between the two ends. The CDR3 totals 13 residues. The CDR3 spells CASSEASTDTQYF. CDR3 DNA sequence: TGTGCCAGCAGTGAAGCTAGCACAGATACGCAGTATTTT.

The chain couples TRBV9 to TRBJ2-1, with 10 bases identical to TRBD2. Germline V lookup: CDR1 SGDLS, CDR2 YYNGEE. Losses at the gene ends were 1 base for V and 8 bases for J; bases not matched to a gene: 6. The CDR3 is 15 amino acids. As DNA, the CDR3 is TGTGCCAGCAGCGTAAAGCGGGGGGGATTGGATGAGCAGTTCTTC. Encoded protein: CASSVKRGGLDEQFF.